The sequence of this T cell receptor (beta chain) was determined in a study of response to subunit inactivated influenza vaccine (dated by TCRdb to the late 2010s). Describing the broader study: Deep quantitative T cell receptor repertoire profiling was used in the study to track responses to a trivalent subunit inactivated influenza vaccine. Broader findings and caveats from the paper: According to the authors, only a limited number of new T cells may be recruited by each seasonal influenza vaccination.

The time point label corresponds to: 45 days after influenza vaccine administration. Only a few counts were recorded for this clonotype. Its antigen target is currently unknown. One base away there is no much larger clone; base qualities are not given. The method behind the library was RT-PCR. TCRdb names Illumina HiSeq 2500 as the instrument used. TCRdb's own reprocessing of the public reads used fastp at Q25 and MiXCR and kept productive beta chains. Entries that share a CDR3 protein sequence are merged under the most common genes and DNA. In this sample the table shows 450,000 to 500,000 distinct CDR3 sequences, about 10% of which occur a single time. The top ten clonotypes cover about 12% of the sample. For CDR1 and CDR2, the germline V gene lists SGHRS and YFSETQ. From the cysteine through the phenylalanine, the CDR3 covers 14 amino acids. Only the CDR3 DNA stays, 42 bases, in frame from base 1. V gives up 0 bases and J gives up 5 bases, and the segment between their germline ends measures 8 bases.

The sequence was obtained from a man between 45 and 60 years old who received an inactivated influenza vaccine. Donor details come from another sample of the same person, matched by shared clones. The sequencing used PBMCs from blood, collected roughly 6 weeks after vaccination. Rearrangement joined TRBV5-1 to TRBJ1-4; 6 matching bases give a weak D call of TRBD1. CDR3 reads: CASSLDRVNEKLFF. The DNA sequence is given as TGCGCCAGCAGCTTGGACAGGGTAAATGAAAAACTGTTTTTT.